The clone carrying this TCR beta chain occurred many times. What it binds is unknown. Clones were sequenced by immunoSEQ multiplex PCR, and TCRdb holds only the in-frame ones, with some missing. The sample lists approximately 640,000 clones, approximately 79% occurring once. Donors comprised only Caucasian adults living in Nashville, Tennessee. Trimming removed 7 bases from V and 2 bases from J, with 9 bases in between. Germline V gene sequence: CDR1 SNHLY, CDR2 FYNNEI. The CDR3 totals 12 residues. This entry belongs to a study of shared clonotypes between healthy human individuals. The wider study: Two women and a few men aged 18 to 49 served as donors. For every donor, three CD4 naive, three CD4 memory, two CD8 naive and one CD8 memory plates were used.

Overall study results and limits: A generally larger estimated richness was seen in naive subsets than in memory subsets.

The sample was memory CD4+ T cells sorted from blood. The subset denotes: CD45RA-negative fraction. J is TRBJ2-7 and V is TRBV2; D not resolved. The sequence was obtained from a woman in her twenties or thirties in good health. The CDR3 is CASIKGTYEQYF. CDR3 sequence (DNA): TGTGCCAGCATAAAGGGAACCTACGAGCAGTACTTC.